This record looks at one TCR beta chain sequence and its context. V was trimmed by 7 bases and J by 7 bases, leaving 19 bases between them. In germline, CDR1 is SGHTA, CDR2 FQGNSA. This CDR3 region has 15 residues. The PCR was carried out with 60 Vbeta primers and 13 Jbeta primers. TCRdb keeps only in-frame clones here, not all; method: immunoSEQ multiplex PCR. This table holds approximately 120,000 clones, more than 65% found once. This sample was taken from a study of cytomegalovirus exposure and HLA in healthy donors. The TCR originated in a woman in her fifties or sixties in good health and CMV-seropositive. The sequencing sample was made of PBMCs. V usage is TRBV7-2 and J usage is TRBJ2-2; maybe TRBD1 (6 bases). The CDR3 DNA reads as TGTGCCAGCATCCAGGAAGTGGGGGCGGGCGGGGAGCTGTTTTTT. Protein sequence: CASIQEVGAGGELFF.